Included here is one T cell receptor beta chain sequence, with context. The antigen is undetermined. This sample's treatment: oral pan-JAK inhibitor, 5-10 mg twice daily. From alopecia areata patients, lesional scalp punch biopsies and peripheral blood were collected. This record comes from a study of CD8+ T cells in alopecia areata. Regarding the study as a whole: Among the 100 top clones, expanded CD8+ clones, like scalp clonality, were significantly decreased by tofacitinib. The study found that many expanded lesional clones persisted in scalp and blood during tofacitinib.

The germline V and J ends were trimmed by 5 bases and 6 bases, with 11 bases remaining between them. This CDR3 contains 12 residues. Germline V CDR1 and CDR2: MGHDK, SYGVNS. Extracted RNA was reverse transcribed into cDNA, the sequencing template. The repertoire was sequenced with immunoSEQ multiplex PCR; TCRdb's copy has only in-frame clones and lacks some. The table has a few hundred thousand clones, more than 55% seen once; the top ten hold over 1%. The TCR comes from a human donor with alopecia areata. The rearrangement links TRBV25-1 to TRBJ2-7, with D unclear. Sequences were derived from CD4+ T cells sorted from blood, sampled at week 44, from a patient treated with tofacitinib. In DNA, the CDR3 is TGTGCCAGCAGTCGCGGCAGGAGCGAGCAGTACTTC. Amino acid sequence: CASSRGRSEQYF.